This record covers a single TCR beta chain. The antigen is unknown. The cDNA for TCR beta came from 5'RACE template switching with UMIs. From its re-call of the 5' RACE reads, TCRdb lists each CDR3 protein once, without DNA. The sample totals 400,000 to 450,000 distinct CDR3 sequences. The sample is drawn from a study of T cells expressing NK-cell markers. About the research overall: With respect to HCMV, seven of the eight sequenced donors were seropositive, and one was seronegative. Study observations and caveats: NKG2C+ dominant clonotypes from 5 to 7 donors made up roughly 1.0-8% of CD8+ T cells.

Germline V lookup: CDR1 SGHDN, CDR2 FVKESK. The CDR3 covers 16 residues. This rearrangement joins TRBV14 to TRBJ2-4; the TCRdb call, TRBD2, lacks DNA for checking. The TCR originated in a woman aged 18 to 75 in good health. Sequencing input: blood T cells: a sorted CD56 or NKG2C T cell subset, CD4+ or CD8+ T cells, or bulk PBMC T cells (not recorded which). The chain's CDR3 is CASSHLRTSGLNIQYF.